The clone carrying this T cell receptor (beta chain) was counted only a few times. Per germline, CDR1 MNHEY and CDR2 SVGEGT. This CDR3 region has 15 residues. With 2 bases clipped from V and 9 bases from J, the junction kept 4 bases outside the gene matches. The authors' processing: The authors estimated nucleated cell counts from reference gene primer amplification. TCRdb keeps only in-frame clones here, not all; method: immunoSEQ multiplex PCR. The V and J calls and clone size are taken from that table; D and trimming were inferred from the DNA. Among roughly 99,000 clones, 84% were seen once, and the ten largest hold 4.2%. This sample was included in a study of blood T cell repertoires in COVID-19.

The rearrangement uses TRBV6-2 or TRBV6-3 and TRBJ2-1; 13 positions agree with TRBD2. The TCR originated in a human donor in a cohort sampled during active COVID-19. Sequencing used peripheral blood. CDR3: CASSYQGLAGSEQFF. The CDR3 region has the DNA TGTGCCAGCAGTTACCAGGGACTAGCGGGATCTGAGCAGTTCTTC.